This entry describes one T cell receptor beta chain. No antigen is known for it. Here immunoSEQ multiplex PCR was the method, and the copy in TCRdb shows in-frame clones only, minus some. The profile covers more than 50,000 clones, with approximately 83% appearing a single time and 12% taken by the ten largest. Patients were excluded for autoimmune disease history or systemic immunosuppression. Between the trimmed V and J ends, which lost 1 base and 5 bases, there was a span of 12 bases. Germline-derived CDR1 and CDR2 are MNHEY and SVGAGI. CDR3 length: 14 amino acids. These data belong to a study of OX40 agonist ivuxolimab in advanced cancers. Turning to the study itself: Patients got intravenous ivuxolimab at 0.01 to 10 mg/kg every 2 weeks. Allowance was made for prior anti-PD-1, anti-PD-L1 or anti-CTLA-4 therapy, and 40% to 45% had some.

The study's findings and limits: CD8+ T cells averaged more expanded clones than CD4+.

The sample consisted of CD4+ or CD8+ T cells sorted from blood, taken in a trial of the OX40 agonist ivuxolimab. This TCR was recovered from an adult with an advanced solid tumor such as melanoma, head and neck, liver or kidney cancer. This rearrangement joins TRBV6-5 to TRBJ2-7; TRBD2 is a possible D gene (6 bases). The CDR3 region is CASSYLGGMDEQYF. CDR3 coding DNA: TGTGCCAGCAGTTACTTGGGGGGAATGGACGAGCAGTACTTC.